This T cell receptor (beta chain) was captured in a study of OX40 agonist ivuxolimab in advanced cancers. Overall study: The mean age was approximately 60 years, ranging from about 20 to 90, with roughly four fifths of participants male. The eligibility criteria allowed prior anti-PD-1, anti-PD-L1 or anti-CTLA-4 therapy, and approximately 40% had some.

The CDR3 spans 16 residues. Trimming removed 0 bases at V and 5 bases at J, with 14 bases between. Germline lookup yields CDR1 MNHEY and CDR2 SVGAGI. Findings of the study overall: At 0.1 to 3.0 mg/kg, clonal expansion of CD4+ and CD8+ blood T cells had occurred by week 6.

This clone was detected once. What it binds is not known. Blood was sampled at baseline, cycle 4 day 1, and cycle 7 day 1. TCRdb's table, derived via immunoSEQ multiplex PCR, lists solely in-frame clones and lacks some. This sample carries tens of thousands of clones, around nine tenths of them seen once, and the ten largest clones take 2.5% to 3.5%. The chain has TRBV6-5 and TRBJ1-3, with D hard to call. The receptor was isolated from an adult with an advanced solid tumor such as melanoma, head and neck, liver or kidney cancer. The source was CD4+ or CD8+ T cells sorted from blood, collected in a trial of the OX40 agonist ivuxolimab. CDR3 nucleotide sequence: TGTGCCAGCAGTTACTCGACGTCGGCAGCTCGAAACACCATATATTTT. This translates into CASSYSTSAARNTIYF.